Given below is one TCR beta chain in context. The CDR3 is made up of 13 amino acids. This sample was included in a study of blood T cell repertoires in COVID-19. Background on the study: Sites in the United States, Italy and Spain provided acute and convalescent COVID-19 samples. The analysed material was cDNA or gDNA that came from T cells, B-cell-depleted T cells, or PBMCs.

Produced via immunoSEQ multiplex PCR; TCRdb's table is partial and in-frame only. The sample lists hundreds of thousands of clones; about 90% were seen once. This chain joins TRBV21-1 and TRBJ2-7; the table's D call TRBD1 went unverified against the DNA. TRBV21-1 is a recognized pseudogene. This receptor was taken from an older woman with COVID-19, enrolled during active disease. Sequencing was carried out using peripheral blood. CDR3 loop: CAALTALSYEQYF. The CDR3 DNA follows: TGTGCCGCCCTGACAGCTCTCTCCTACGAGCAGTACTTC.